This T cell receptor (beta chain) was sequenced in a study of blood T cell repertoires in COVID-19. The age range of participants was about 18 to 90 years, with residence in about 25 US areas. Membership in each cohort depended on participant-reported clinical history. CDR1 SNHLY and CDR2 FYNNEI come from the germline V gene. Deletions cut 4 bases from V and 4 bases from J, with 10 bases between. The CDR3 has 13 amino acids. Assay used: immunoSEQ multiplex PCR; TCRdb lists only in-frame clones, some missing. Among about 160,000 clones listed, more than 65% were seen once. The source is a man in his sixties who had recovered from COVID-19. The chain links TRBV2 to TRBJ2-5; D might be TRBD1 (5 bases). Sequenced sample: PBMCs or T cells enriched from blood (not recorded which). DNA of the CDR3: TGTGCCAGCAGTGTCCAGGGCAGAGAGACCCAGTACTTC. Its translation: CASSVQGRETQYF.